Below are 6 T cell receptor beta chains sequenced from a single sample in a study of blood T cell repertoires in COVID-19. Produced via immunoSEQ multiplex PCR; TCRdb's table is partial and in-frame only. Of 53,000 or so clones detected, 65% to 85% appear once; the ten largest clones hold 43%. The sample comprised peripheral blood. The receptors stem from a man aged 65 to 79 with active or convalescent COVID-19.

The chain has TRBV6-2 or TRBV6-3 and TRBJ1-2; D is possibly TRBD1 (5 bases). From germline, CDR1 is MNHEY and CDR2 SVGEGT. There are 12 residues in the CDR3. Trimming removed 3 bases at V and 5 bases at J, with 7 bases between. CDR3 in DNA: TGTGCCAGCAGTTATTCAGGGTATGGCTACACCTTC. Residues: CASSYSGYGYTF.

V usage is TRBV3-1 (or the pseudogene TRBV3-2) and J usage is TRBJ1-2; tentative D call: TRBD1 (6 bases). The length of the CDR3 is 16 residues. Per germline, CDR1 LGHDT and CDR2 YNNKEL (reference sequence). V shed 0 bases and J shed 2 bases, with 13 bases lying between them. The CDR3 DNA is TGTGCCAGCAGCCAAGATGGGGGCGGACCCAACTATGGCTACACCTTC. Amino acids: CASSQDGGGPNYGYTF.

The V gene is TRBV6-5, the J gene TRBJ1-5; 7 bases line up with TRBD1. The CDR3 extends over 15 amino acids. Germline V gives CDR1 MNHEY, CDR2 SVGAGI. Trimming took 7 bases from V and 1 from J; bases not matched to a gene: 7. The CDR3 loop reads CASTDRALSNQPQHF. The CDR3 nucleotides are TGTGCCAGCACCGACAGGGCCCTAAGCAATCAGCCCCAGCATTTT.

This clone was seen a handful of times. CDR3 sequence reads: CRGDKGNTEAFF. CDR3 nucleotides: TGCAGGGGGGACAAGGGGAACACTGAAGCTTTCTTT. The rearrangement uses TRBV29-1 and TRBJ1-1; weak D call: TRBD1 (6 bases). There are 12 residues in the CDR3. Germline CDR1 is SQVTM and CDR2 is ANQGSEA.

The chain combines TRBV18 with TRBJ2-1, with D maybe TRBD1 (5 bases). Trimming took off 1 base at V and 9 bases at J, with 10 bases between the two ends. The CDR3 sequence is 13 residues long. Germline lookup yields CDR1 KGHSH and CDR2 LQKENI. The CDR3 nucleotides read TGTGCCAGCTCACCACTGCAGGGCATTGAGCAGTTCTTC. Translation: CASSPLQGIEQFF.

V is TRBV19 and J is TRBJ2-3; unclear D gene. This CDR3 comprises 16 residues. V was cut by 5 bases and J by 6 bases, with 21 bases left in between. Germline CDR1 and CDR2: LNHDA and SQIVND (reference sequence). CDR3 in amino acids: CASSVISPMLTDTQYF. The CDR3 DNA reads TGTGCCAGTAGTGTGATTAGCCCCATGTTAACCGATACGCAGTATTTT.